The entry that follows covers one TCR beta chain sequence. Its specificity is not known. This sample was taken from a study of cytomegalovirus exposure and HLA in healthy donors. Trimming removed 1 base from V and 4 bases from J, with 5 bases in between. The CDR3 has 12 amino acids. Germline V CDR1 and CDR2: SGHDT, YYEEEE. PCR was performed using 60 Vbeta and 13 Jbeta primers. Profiling relied on immunoSEQ multiplex PCR, and the TCRdb table lists in-frame clones only, not all of them. Seen here are approximately 170,000 clones, around 83% observed once, and the top ten hold about 4%. The study, taken as a whole, reports: The productive fraction for most TCR beta V segments was about 87% or about 30% in an earlier analysis. The analysis excluded some indistinguishable V segments, including TRBV6-2 and TRBV6-3.

The sequence came from a man in his fifties in good health and CMV-seropositive. The V and J genes are TRBV5-6 and TRBJ1-2; D not resolved. Material for sequencing was PBMCs. CDR3 sequence reads: CASSLNSYGYTF. DNA of the CDR3: TGTGCCAGCAGCTTGAACAGCTATGGCTACACCTTC.